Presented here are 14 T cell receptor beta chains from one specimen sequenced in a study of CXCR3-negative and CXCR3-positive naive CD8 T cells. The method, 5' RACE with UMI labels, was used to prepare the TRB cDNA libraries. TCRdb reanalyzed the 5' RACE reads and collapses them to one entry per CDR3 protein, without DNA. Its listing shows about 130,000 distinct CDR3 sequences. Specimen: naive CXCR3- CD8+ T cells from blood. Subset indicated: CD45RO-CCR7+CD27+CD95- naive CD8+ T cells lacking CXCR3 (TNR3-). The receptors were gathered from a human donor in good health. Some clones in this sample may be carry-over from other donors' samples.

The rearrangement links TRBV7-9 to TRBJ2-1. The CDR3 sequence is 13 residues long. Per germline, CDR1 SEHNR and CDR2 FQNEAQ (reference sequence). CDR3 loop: CASSLGSSGEQFF.

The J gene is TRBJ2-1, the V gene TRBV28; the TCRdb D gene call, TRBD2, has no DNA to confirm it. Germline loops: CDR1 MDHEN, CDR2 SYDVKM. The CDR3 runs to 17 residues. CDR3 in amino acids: CASRKILAGGSYNEQFF.

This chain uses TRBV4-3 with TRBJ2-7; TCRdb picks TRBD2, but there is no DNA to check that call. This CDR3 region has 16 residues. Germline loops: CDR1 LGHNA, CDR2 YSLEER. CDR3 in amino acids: CASSPELAGGPYEQYF.

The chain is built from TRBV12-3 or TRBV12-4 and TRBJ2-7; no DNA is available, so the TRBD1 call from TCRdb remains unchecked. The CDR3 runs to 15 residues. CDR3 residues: CASSPKGGLSYEQYF.

This CDR3 reads CASSGEGQGKGANVLTF. V usage is TRBV2 and J usage is TRBJ2-6; checking the TCRdb D call of TRBD1 is not possible without DNA. There are 17 residues in the CDR3. Germline CDR1 SNHLY, CDR2 FYNNEI.

The chain's CDR3 is CASSQGQGLNTEAFF. The rearrangement uses TRBV28 and TRBJ1-1; TCRdb gives TRBD1 as the D gene, but with no DNA this cannot be confirmed. CDR1 and CDR2 (germline): MDHEN, SYDVKM. The CDR3 runs to 15 residues.

The CDR3 is CASSFPKTGELFF. This chain connects TRBV28 to TRBJ2-2. This CDR3 has 13 residues. Looked up from germline, CDR1 is MDHEN and CDR2 is SYDVKM.

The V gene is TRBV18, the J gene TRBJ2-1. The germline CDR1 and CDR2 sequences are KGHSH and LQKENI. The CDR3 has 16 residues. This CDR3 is CASSPLDRSSYNEQFF.

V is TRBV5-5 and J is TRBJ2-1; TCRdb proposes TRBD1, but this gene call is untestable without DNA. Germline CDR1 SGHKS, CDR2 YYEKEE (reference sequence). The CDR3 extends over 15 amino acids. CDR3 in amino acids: CASSLVQTGYNEQFF. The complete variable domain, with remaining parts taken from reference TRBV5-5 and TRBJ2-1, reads DAGVTQSPTHLIKTRGQQVTLRCSPISGHKSVSWYQQVLGQGPQFIFQYYEKEERGRGNFPDRFSARQFPNYSSELNVNALLLGDSALYLCASSLVQTGYNEQFFGPGTRLTVL.

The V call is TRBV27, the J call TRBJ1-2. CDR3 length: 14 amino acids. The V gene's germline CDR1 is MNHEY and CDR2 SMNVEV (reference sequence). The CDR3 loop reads CASRTTRPNYGYTF.

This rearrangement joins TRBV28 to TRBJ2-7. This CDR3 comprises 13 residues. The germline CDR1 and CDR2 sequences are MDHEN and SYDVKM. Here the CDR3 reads CASSSPGPYEQYF.

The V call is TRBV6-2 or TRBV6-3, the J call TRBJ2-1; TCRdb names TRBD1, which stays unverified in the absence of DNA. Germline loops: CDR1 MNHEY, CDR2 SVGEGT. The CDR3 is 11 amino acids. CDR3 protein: CASSYPGEQFF.

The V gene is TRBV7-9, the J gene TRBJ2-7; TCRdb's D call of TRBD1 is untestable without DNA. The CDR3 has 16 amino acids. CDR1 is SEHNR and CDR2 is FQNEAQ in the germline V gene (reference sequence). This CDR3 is CASSLAVGTGSYEQYF.

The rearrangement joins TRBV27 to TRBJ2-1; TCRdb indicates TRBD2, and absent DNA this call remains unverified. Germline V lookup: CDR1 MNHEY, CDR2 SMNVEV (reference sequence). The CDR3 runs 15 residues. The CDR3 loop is CASSLSASTRGEQFF.